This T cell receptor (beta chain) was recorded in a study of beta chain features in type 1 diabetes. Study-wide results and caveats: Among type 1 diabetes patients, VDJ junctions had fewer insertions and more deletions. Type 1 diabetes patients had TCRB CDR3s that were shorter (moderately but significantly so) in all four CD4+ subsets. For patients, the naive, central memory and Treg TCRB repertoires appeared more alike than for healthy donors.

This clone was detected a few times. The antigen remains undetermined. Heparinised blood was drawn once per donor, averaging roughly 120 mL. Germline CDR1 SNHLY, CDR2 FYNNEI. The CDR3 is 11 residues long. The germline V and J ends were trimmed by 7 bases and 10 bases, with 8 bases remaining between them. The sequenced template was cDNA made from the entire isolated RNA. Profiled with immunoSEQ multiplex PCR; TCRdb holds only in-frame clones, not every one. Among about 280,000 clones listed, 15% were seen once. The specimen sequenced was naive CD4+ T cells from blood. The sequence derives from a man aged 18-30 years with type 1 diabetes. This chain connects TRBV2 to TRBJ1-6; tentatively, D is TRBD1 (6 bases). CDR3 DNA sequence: TGTGCCAGCACAAGGGGGTCACCCCTCCACTTT. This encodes CASTRGSPLHF.